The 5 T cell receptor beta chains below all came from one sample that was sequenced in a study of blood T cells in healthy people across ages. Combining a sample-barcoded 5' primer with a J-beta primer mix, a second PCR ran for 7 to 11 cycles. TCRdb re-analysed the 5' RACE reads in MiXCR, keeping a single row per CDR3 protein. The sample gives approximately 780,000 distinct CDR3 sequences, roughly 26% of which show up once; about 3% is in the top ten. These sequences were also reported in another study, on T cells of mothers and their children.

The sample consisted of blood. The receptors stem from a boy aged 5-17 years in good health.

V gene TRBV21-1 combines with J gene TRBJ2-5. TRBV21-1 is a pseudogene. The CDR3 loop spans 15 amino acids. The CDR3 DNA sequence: TGTGCCAGCAGCAATATGTTCACAGCCCAAGAGACCCAGTACTTC. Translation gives CASSNMFTAQETQYF.

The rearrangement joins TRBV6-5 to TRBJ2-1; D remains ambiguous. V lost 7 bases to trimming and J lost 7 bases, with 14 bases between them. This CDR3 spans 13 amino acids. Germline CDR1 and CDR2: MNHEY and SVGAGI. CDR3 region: CASTRDPENEQFF. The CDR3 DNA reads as TGTGCCAGCACACGCGACCCGGAAAATGAGCAGTTCTTC.

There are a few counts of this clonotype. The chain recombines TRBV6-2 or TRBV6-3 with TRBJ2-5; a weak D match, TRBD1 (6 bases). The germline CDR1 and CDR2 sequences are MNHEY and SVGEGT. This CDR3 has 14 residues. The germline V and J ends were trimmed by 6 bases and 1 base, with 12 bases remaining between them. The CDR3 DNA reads TGTGCCAGCAGGGGGGCGTTAATCCAAGAGACCCAGTACTTC. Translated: CASRGALIQETQYF.

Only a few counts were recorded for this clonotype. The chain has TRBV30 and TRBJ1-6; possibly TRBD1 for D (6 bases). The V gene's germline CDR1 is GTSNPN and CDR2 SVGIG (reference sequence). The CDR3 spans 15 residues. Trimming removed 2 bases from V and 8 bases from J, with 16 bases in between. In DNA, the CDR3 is TGTGCCTGGAGTTTCACGAGGACAGATGATTCACCCCTCCACTTT. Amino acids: CAWSFTRTDDSPLHF.

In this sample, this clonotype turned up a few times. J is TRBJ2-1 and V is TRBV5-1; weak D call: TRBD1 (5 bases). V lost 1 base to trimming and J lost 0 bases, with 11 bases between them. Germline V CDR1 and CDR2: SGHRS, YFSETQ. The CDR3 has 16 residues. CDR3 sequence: CASSLTGDSSYNEQFF. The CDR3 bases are TGCGCCAGCAGCTTGACAGGAGATAGCTCCTACAATGAGCAGTTCTTC.